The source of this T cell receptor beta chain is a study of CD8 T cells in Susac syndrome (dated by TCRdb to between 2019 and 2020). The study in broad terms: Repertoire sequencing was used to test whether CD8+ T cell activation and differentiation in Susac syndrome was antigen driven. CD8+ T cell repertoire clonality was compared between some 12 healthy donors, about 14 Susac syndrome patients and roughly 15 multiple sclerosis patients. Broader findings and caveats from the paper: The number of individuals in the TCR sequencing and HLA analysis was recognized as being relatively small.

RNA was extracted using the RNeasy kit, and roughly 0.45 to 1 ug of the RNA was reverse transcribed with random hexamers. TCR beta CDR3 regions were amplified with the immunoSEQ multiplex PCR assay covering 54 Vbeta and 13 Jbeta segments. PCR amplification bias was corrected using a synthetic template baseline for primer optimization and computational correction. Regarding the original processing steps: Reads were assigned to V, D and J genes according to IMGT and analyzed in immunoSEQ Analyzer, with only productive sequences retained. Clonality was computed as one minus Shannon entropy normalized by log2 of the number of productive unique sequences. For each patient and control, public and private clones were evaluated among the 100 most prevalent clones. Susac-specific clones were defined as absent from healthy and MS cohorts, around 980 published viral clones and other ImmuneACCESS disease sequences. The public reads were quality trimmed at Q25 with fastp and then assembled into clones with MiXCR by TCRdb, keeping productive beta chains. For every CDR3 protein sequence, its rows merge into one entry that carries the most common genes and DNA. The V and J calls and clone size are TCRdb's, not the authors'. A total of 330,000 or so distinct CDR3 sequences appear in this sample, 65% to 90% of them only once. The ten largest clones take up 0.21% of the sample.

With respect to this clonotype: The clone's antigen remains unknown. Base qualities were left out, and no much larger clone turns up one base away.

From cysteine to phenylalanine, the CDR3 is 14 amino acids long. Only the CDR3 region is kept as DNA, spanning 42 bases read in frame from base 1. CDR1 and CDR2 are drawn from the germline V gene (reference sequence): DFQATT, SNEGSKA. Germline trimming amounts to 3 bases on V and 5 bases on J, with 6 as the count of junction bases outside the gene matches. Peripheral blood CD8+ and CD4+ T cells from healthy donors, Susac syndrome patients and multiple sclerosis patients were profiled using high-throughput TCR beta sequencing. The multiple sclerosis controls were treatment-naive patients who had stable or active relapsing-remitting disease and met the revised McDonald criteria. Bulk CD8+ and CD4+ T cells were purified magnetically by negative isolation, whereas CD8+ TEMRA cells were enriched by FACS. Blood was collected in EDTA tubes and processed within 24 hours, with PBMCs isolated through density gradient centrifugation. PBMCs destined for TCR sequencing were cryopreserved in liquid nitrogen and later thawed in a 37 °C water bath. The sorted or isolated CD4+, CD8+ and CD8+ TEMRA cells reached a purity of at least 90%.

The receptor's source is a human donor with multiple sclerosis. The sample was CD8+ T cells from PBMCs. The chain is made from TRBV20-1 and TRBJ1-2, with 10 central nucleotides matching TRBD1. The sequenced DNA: TGCAGTGCTAGGGGGACAGGGGATGTTTATGGCTACACCTTC. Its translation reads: CSARGTGDVYGYTF.